Below are 31 T cell receptor beta chains sequenced from a single sample in a study of radiation and T cells in renal cell carcinoma. Some clones are missing from TCRdb's copy, which holds only in-frame ones; the method was immunoSEQ multiplex PCR. This table has about 130,000 clones, roughly 80% appearing once. Time point here: baseline pretreatment blood. Documented treatment: 15 Gy SBRT to primary tumor, nephrectomy 4 weeks later. This specimen consisted of blood, obtained from a patient whose treatment included radiotherapy and nephrectomy. These receptors came from a woman aged 60 to 75 with renal cell carcinoma.

J is TRBJ1-4 and V is TRBV2; TRBD1 matches 7 bases. Per the germline V gene, CDR1 is SNHLY and CDR2 is FYNNEI. Unmatched junction bases numbered 12, after V lost 4 bases and J lost 7 bases. This CDR3 region has 16 residues. The CDR3 DNA reads TGTGCCAGCAGTGGAATTGGTAGGGACAGCTCTGAAAAACTGTTTTTT. Its protein is CASSGIGRDSSEKLFF.

This chain uses TRBV6-1 with TRBJ1-5, with D uncertain. Trimming took 7 bases from V and 2 from J, leaving 15 bases between them. The CDR3 runs 15 residues. Germline CDR1 and CDR2: MNHNS and SASEGT. The CDR3: CASTLRPVGNQPQHF. The CDR3 DNA reads TGTGCCAGCACCCTCAGGCCGGTTGGCAATCAGCCCCAGCATTTT.

CDR3 bases: TGTGCCAGCAGTTCCGACATAGCCTCCGTTGAGCAGTTCTTC. Amino acid sequence: CASSSDIASVEQFF. The chain joins TRBV7-3 to TRBJ2-1; D gene uncertain. Between the trimmed V and J ends, which lost 6 bases and 9 bases, there was a span of 18 bases. Looked up from germline, CDR1 is SGHTA and CDR2 is FQGTGA. The CDR3 has 14 residues.

This rearrangement joins TRBV6-6 to TRBJ1-5; D gene ambiguous. The CDR3 covers 13 residues. Trimming stripped 2 bases from V and 0 bases from J, with 2 bases between. Germline assignment: CDR1 MNHNY and CDR2 SVGAGI (reference sequence). The CDR3 region is CASSYGSNQPQHF. The CDR3 DNA sequence: TGTGCCAGCAGTTACGGTAGCAATCAGCCCCAGCATTTT.

The genes are TRBV10-2 and TRBJ2-6, with a weak D call TRBD1 (5 bases). V lost 4 bases and J 4 bases, leaving 11 bases between the germline ends. The germline V gene has CDR1 WSHSY and CDR2 SAAADI. The CDR3 covers 15 residues. CDR3 nucleotides: TGCGCCAGCAGTGGGCAGGGAACCGGGGCCAACGTCCTGACTTTC. Translating it yields CASSGQGTGANVLTF.

The chain uses TRBV4-1 and TRBJ1-5, with a tentative D call TRBD1 (6 bases). The CDR3 is 17 amino acids. The germline gives CDR1 MGHRA, CDR2 YSYEKL. V was cut by 1 base and J by 4 bases, with 17 bases left in between. This CDR3 is CASSQGLQGGRNQPQHF. As DNA, the CDR3 is TGCGCCAGCAGCCAAGGACTCCAAGGGGGGAGGAATCAGCCCCAGCATTTT.

This chain links TRBV5-4 with TRBJ2-3; D is possibly TRBD1 (6 bases). Trimming stripped 2 bases from V and 5 bases from J, with 6 bases between. Germline CDR1 is SGHNT and CDR2 is YYREEE (reference sequence). This CDR3 is built from 12 residues. CDR3 sequence: CASSLGGDTQYF. DNA of the CDR3: TGTGCCAGCAGCTTAGGGGGAGATACGCAGTATTTT.

The gene calls are TRBV5-5 and TRBJ1-2; D not certain. The CDR3 has 16 amino acids. Per germline, CDR1 SGHKS and CDR2 YYEKEE (reference sequence). V dropped 0 bases and J dropped 4 bases, with 16 bases sitting between them. CDR3 sequence: CASSLGGDQESYGYTF. Written as DNA, the CDR3 is TGTGCCAGCAGCTTGGGGGGAGATCAGGAGAGCTATGGCTACACCTTC.

J is TRBJ2-7 and V is TRBV9; 10 nucleotides line up with TRBD2. Trimming at V came to 5 bases and at J to 6 bases, leaving 14 bases not matched to a gene. CDR3 length equals 16 residues. The germline V gene encodes CDR1 SGDLS and CDR2 YYNGEE. The CDR3 bases are TGTGCCAGCAGTCCCTCCGGCCTAGCGGGGGCTGTCGAGCAGTACTTC. It translates to CASSPSGLAGAVEQYF.

This clone occurred once. The rearrangement links TRBV19 to TRBJ2-2; D remains ambiguous. Trimming took off 5 bases at V and 3 bases at J, with 13 bases between the two ends. The CDR3 is 15 residues long. CDR1 is LNHDA, CDR2 SQIVND, per germline (reference sequence). The CDR3 nucleotides read TGTGCCAGTAGTCGAGGATTCCAGGACACCGGGGAGCTGTTTTTT. It yields the protein CASSRGFQDTGELFF.

The chain recombines TRBV28 with TRBJ2-1; TRBD2 aligns across 8 bases. The CDR3 spans 15 residues. J lost 6 bases, V lost 5 bases, and 9 bases had no gene match. Germline V gene data show CDR1 as MDHEN and CDR2 as SYDVKM. CDR3 sequence reads: CASSAPGGAVNEQFF. The CDR3 DNA reads as TGTGCCAGCAGTGCCCCCGGGGGGGCGGTCAATGAGCAGTTCTTC.

CDR3 region: CASSLFGEEGEKLFF. CDR3 sequence (DNA): TGTGCCAGCAGCTTATTCGGCGAGGAAGGAGAAAAACTGTTTTTT. The J gene is TRBJ1-4, the V gene TRBV7-2, with unresolved D. The V end lost 2 bases, the J end lost 8 bases, and 15 bases lay between the germline ends. CDR1 is SGHTA, CDR2 FQGNSA, per germline. The CDR3 extends over 15 amino acids.

Concerning this clone: One junction end does not reproduce the germline sequence, and a read error may be involved. The J gene is TRBJ2-7, the V gene TRBV6-1, with D maybe TRBD1 (6 bases). Per germline, CDR1 MNHNS and CDR2 SASEGT. The CDR3 runs 15 residues. CDR3 in amino acids: CASRAGARGANEQHF. DNA of the CDR3: TGTGCCAGCAGGGCAGGGGCACGGGGCGCTAACGAGCAGCACTTC.

In this sample, this clone turned up a few times. The rearrangement uses TRBV6-4 and TRBJ2-4, with 7 bases that match TRBD1. The CDR3 is 16 residues long. J was trimmed by 6 bases and V by 4 bases; bases with no gene match: 12. Germline V gene sequence: CDR1 MRHNA, CDR2 SNTAGT. This CDR3 is CASSVEGGSSGNIQYF. The CDR3 bases are TGTGCCAGCAGTGTGGAAGGGGGCTCTTCAGGAAACATTCAGTACTTC.

V and J are TRBV14 and TRBJ1-2; D is possibly TRBD1 (5 bases). Trimming shortened V by 2 bases and J by 4 bases, and 11 bases separated the two germline ends. This CDR3 spans 14 amino acids. CDR1 is SGHDN and CDR2 is FVKESK in the germline V gene. In DNA, the CDR3 is TGTGCCAGCAGCCAAATATCGGGGCGCTATGGCTACACCTTC. Translating it yields CASSQISGRYGYTF.

The V call is TRBV27, the J call TRBJ1-5, with unresolved D. Germline lookup yields CDR1 MNHEY and CDR2 SMNVEV (reference sequence). V was trimmed by 4 bases and J by 6 bases, leaving 16 bases between them. The CDR3 loop spans 15 amino acids. The CDR3 coding sequence is TGTGCCAGCAGTTCCCTGGGCAGGTCGGGTCAGCCCCAGCATTTT. Its protein is CASSSLGRSGQPQHF.

This clone showed up just once. The gene calls are TRBV30 and TRBJ2-7; D gene ambiguous. V dropped 0 bases and J dropped 0 bases, with 9 bases sitting between them. The germline gives CDR1 GTSNPN, CDR2 SVGIG (reference sequence). This CDR3 has 14 amino acids. This CDR3 reads CAWSVRRSSYEQYF. As DNA, the CDR3 is TGTGCCTGGAGTGTACGACGGAGCTCCTACGAGCAGTACTTC.

The V gene is TRBV18, the J gene TRBJ2-7, with D unclear. V dropped 1 base and J dropped 3 bases, with 13 bases sitting between them. CDR1 and CDR2 from the germline V gene are KGHSH and LQKENI. This CDR3 spans 15 amino acids. The CDR3 nucleotides are TGTGCCAGCTCACCACAGACATCGTCTGGCTACGAGCAGTACTTC. Its translation is CASSPQTSSGYEQYF. The full variable domain, rest sourced from reference TRBV18 and TRBJ2-7, is NAGVMQNPRHLVRRRGQEARLRCSPMKGHSHVYWYRQLPEEGLKFMVYLQKENIIDESGMPKERFSAEFPKEGPSILRIQQVVRGDSAAYFCASSPQTSSGYEQYFGPGTRLTVT.

This chain uses TRBV18 with TRBJ2-1; D unresolved. This CDR3 has 15 amino acids. The germline V gene has CDR1 KGHSH and CDR2 LQKENI. V was cut by 3 bases and J by 6 bases, with 15 bases left in between. DNA for the CDR3: TGTGCCAGCTCACCCTGGGCCGCACCCATCAATGAGCAGTTCTTC. Its translation: CASSPWAAPINEQFF.

This clone has more than one count but fewer than ten. The chain recombines TRBV19 with TRBJ1-5, with TRBD1 as a possible D gene (6 bases). Trimming took off 8 bases at V and 4 bases at J, with 21 bases between the two ends. Germline V lookup: CDR1 LNHDA, CDR2 SQIVND (reference sequence). The CDR3 contains 16 residues. CDR3 amino acids: CASSNQNRVMNQPQHF. The CDR3 nucleotides read TGTGCCAGTTCTAACCAAAACAGGGTGATGAATCAGCCCCAGCATTTT.

The V and J genes are TRBV5-1 and TRBJ1-2; 8 bases map to TRBD1. The CDR3 runs 15 residues. Germline V CDR1 and CDR2: SGHRS, YFSETQ. The junction had 5 bases not matched to a gene; V was cut back by 0 bases and J by 4 bases. The CDR3: CASSLASDRGYGYTF. The CDR3, as DNA: TGCGCCAGCAGCTTGGCCTCCGACAGGGGCTATGGCTACACCTTC.

This clone was seen a few times. The V and J genes are TRBV7-9 and TRBJ2-7; a weak D match, TRBD2 (5 bases). The CDR3 covers 13 residues. Germline loops: CDR1 SEHNR, CDR2 FQNEAQ (reference sequence). Deletions cut 5 bases from V and 4 bases from J, with 12 bases between. The CDR3 region is CASSAAGQYEQYF. CDR3 bases: TGTGCCAGCAGCGCTGCGGGCCAGTACGAGCAGTACTTC.

Worth noting for this clone: Different DNA sequences within this sample yield the same CDR3. This chain connects TRBV9 to TRBJ1-4; no definite D call. The CDR3 contains 14 residues. The V and J ends lost 0 bases and 4 bases respectively, with 7 bases between them. Germline V CDR1 and CDR2: SGDLS, YYNGEE. In nucleotides, the CDR3 is TGTGCCAGCAGCGTAGATGGCGTTAATGAAAAACTGTTTTTT. Amino acids: CASSVDGVNEKLFF.

The chain is built from TRBV7-9 and TRBJ1-2; 7 positions match TRBD1. The germline gives CDR1 SEHNR, CDR2 FQNEAQ (reference sequence). Losses at the gene ends were 5 bases for V and 3 bases for J; bases not matched to a gene: 12. This CDR3 spans 16 amino acids. CDR3 coding DNA: TGTGCCAGCAGCGTGGACAGGCACAGGGTATACTATGGCTACACCTTC. Translated: CASSVDRHRVYYGYTF.

The rearrangement joins TRBV19 to TRBJ1-2, with TRBD1 matching over 11 bases. V dropped 7 bases and J dropped 4; count of bases not matched to a gene: 5. CDR1 and CDR2 from the germline V gene are LNHDA and SQIVND (reference sequence). This CDR3 has 14 amino acids. The CDR3 coding sequence is TGTGCCAGTACCGGGACAGGGGGTAGCTATGGCTACACCTTC. The encoded protein is CASTGTGGSYGYTF.

The rearrangement joins TRBV6-4 to TRBJ1-2; the match to TRBD1 covers 8 bases. CDR1 and CDR2 from the germline V gene are MRHNA and SNTAGT. This CDR3 spans 15 amino acids. V lost 5 bases, J lost 4 bases, and 9 bases stayed unmatched. CDR3 residues: CASSLSGGGSYGYTF. The DNA for the CDR3 is TGTGCCAGCAGTTTATCAGGGGGCGGAAGCTATGGCTACACCTTC.

The chain recombines TRBV29-1 with TRBJ2-3, with D possibly matching TRBD1 (5 bases). Between the trimmed V and J ends, which lost 6 bases and 1 base, there was a span of 8 bases. The CDR3 covers 12 residues. CDR1 is SQVTM and CDR2 is ANQGSEA in the germline V gene. The CDR3 DNA is TGCAGCGTCAGGGAAGGCACAGATACGCAGTATTTT. It yields the protein CSVREGTDTQYF.

The CDR3: CASKQQGVVGYTF. The CDR3 nucleotides read TGTGCCAGCAAACAACAGGGGGTAGTAGGCTACACCTTC. The rearrangement uses TRBV6-5 and TRBJ1-2; 8 nucleotides align to TRBD1. In germline, CDR1 is MNHEY, CDR2 SVGAGI. V lost 7 bases and J lost 8; bases outside the gene matches: 9. The CDR3 is 13 amino acids.

This clone was picked up one time. The rearrangement links TRBV4-1 to TRBJ2-2; 11 nucleotides match TRBD2. CDR1 and CDR2 (germline): MGHRA, YSYEKL. With 5 bases clipped from V and 1 base from J, the junction kept 3 bases outside the gene matches. This CDR3 is 16 amino acids long. DNA of the CDR3: TGCGCCAGCAGCTATACTAGCGGGAGGAACACCGGGGAGCTGTTTTTT. Protein product: CASSYTSGRNTGELFF.

The chain couples TRBV6-1 to TRBJ1-2; D is ambiguous. Germline CDR1 MNHNS, CDR2 SASEGT. The CDR3 loop spans 15 amino acids. The V end was cut by 7 bases, the J end by 3 bases, with 18 bases between. The CDR3 nucleotides are TGTGCCAGCACCGAAGGTCCCGTAGATGACTATGGCTACACCTTC. This gives the protein CASTEGPVDDYGYTF.

J is TRBJ2-2 and V is TRBV7-9; tentative D call: TRBD2 (6 bases). The CDR3 consists of 16 residues. Trimming removed 1 base at V and 5 bases at J, with 14 bases between. Germline lookup yields CDR1 SEHNR and CDR2 FQNEAQ (reference sequence). CDR3: CASSLGEFRGTGELFF. CDR3 DNA: TGTGCCAGCAGCTTAGGGGAGTTCCGGGGGACCGGGGAGCTGTTTTTT.